The clone carrying this T cell receptor (delta chain) was observed a few times. A read error likely explains this, since a far larger clone differs by one base. Trimming cost V 4 bases and J 1 base, with 10 bases left between them. The CDR3 is 14 residues long. Germline V gene sequence: CDR1 TSWWSYY, CDR2 QGS. This entry is derived from a study of gamma-delta T cells after stem cell transplantation. TCRdb called clones anew from the RT-PCR reads with CATT. The sample yields over 900 delta-chain clones, roughly 13% seen once. Material for sequencing was gamma-delta T cells. The V gene is TRDV1, the J gene TRDJ1, with D tentatively TRDD2 (5 bases). The origin of this receptor is a human donor. It is not recorded whose cells these are; they may come from a transplant donor. The CDR3 sequence is CALGVLSCTDKLIF. CDR3 in DNA: TGTGCTCTTGGGGTCCTATCCTGCACCGATAAACTCATCTTT.